The T cell receptor (beta chain) described here comes from a study of cytomegalovirus exposure and HLA in healthy donors. Whole-study findings and limits: Cytomegalovirus status, reportedly, was diagnosed with high specificity and sensitivity by the classifier.

Worth noting for this clone: The target antigen is unknown.

Primers for the PCR totalled 60 Vbeta and 13 Jbeta. The assay was immunoSEQ multiplex PCR, and TCRdb's table has in-frame clones only and misses some. This table holds about 200,000 clones, 82% found once. J gave up 12 bases and V 1 base, and 9 bases lay outside the gene matches. CDR1 GTSNPN and CDR2 SVGIG come from the germline V gene (reference sequence). The CDR3 totals 13 residues. This receptor was obtained from a woman between 40 and 50 years old in good health and CMV-seronegative. Sequences were obtained from PBMCs. The rearrangement links TRBV30 to TRBJ2-1; TRBD2 matches 7 bases. CDR3: CAWSGLAQVMQFF. The CDR3 DNA follows: TGTGCCTGGAGTGGACTAGCTCAGGTGATGCAGTTCTTC.